The 2 T cell receptor beta chains below all came from one sample that was sequenced in a study of blood T cell repertoires in COVID-19. Produced via immunoSEQ multiplex PCR; TCRdb's table is partial and in-frame only. The data show roughly 60,000 clones, 84% seen once. The source material was peripheral blood. The receptors stem from a man between 60 and 75 years old with COVID-19, enrolled during active disease.

This sequence joins TRBV3-1 (or the pseudogene TRBV3-2) and TRBJ1-1, with D perhaps TRBD1 (6 bases). Trimming pared 11 bases from V and 11 bases from J, leaving 18 bases between. There are 11 residues in the CDR3. CDR1 is LGHDT and CDR2 is YNNKEL in the germline V gene (reference sequence). CDR3 region: CAVGTNSKAFF. The CDR3 DNA reads as TGTGCCGTGGGGACAAATAGTAAGGCTTTCTTT.

This clone was picked up one time. V gene TRBV19 combines with J gene TRBJ2-5; 8 nucleotides agree with TRBD2. V gave up 4 bases and J gave up 5 bases; unmatched junction bases: 9. The V gene's germline CDR1 is LNHDA and CDR2 SQIVND (reference sequence). There are 15 residues in the CDR3. The CDR3 sequence is CASSTQSGRGETQYF. CDR3 sequence (DNA): TGTGCCAGTAGTACCCAGTCCGGGAGGGGGGAGACCCAGTACTTC.